The clone carrying this T cell receptor (beta chain) has a single count. Antigen unknown. Trimming pared 4 bases from V and 3 bases from J, leaving 13 bases between. The CDR3 is 15 residues long. The method was immunoSEQ multiplex PCR; TCRdb's version includes in-frame clones alone and lacks a portion of them. The data show about 320,000 clones, about 86% seen once. Documented treatment: some 20 received Ad26.COV2.S at low or high dose, single or two shots; roughly five received placebo; per-sample allocation not given. On day 63 after the first injection, vaccine and placebo recipients gave samples. This entry is derived from a study of Ad26.COV2.S vaccination and SARS-CoV-2 variants. Study details: Among those in the COV1001 Ad26.COV2.S trial arm was the donor.

Study results and limitations: Responses of T cells in total may have been underestimated by the TCR breadth and depth analyses. It was vaccine recipients, not placebo recipients, who had the higher spike-specific TCR breadth.

The chain recombines TRBV5-3 with TRBJ2-2; D uncertain. TRBV5-3 is an open reading frame whose function is uncertain. The sequenced sample was peripheral blood, obtained in a trial of Ad26.COV2.S vaccine versus placebo. The sequence derives from a person aged 18-60 years who received the Ad26.COV2.S COVID-19 vaccine or a placebo. The CDR3 nucleotides read TGTGCCAGAAGCCTGACACCCACAGACACCGGGGAGCTGTTTTTT. Translated: CARSLTPTDTGELFF.